Each of the 22 T cell receptor beta chains below was sequenced from the same sample in a study of cytomegalovirus exposure and HLA in healthy donors. With 60 Vbeta and 13 Jbeta primers, the PCR was carried out. Clones were read by immunoSEQ multiplex PCR, and TCRdb kept only the in-frame ones, dropping some. The data contain some 140,000 clones, more than 60% of them singletons. Sample: PBMCs. The receptor source for this set is a woman aged 18-35 years in good health and CMV-seronegative.

The rearrangement joins TRBV7-7 to TRBJ2-1; D might be TRBD1 (6 bases). The V and J ends lost 1 base and 7 bases respectively, with 14 bases between them. Per germline, CDR1 SSHAT and CDR2 FNYEAQ (reference sequence). The CDR3 length is 15 residues. CDR3 nucleotides: TGTGCCAGCAGCTTAGACTCGTCTCAGGGGAATGAGCAGTTCTTC. Translating it yields CASSLDSSQGNEQFF. Using reference TRBV7-7 and TRBJ2-1 for the parts outside the CDR3, the full variable domain is GAGVSQSPRYKVTKRGQDVTLRCDPISSHATLYWYQQALGQGPEFLTYFNYEAQPDKSGLPSDRFSAERPEGSISTLTIQRTEQRDSAMYRCASSLDSSQGNEQFFGPGTRLTVL.

This clone has only one observation. V gene TRBV5-4 combines with J gene TRBJ2-2, with 12 bases that match TRBD2. J was trimmed by 6 bases and V by 2 bases; bases with no gene match: 5. This CDR3 spans 16 amino acids. Germline V CDR1 and CDR2: SGHNT, YYREEE (reference sequence). The CDR3 sequence is CASSFTSGRWAGELFF. The CDR3 DNA sequence: TGTGCCAGCAGCTTCACTAGCGGGAGGTGGGCCGGGGAGCTGTTTTTT.

This chain links TRBV7-5 with TRBJ2-7; TRBD2 is the table's D call, not checked against the DNA. TRBV7-5 is an annotated pseudogene. The CDR3 loop spans 15 amino acids. CDR3 region: CVRTAGWSYLDEQYF. The CDR3 nucleotides read TGTGTCAGAACCGCTGGCTGGTCCTATCTAGACGAGCAGTACTTC.

This chain uses TRBV2 with TRBJ1-2; D is uncertain. Trimming took 6 bases from V and 4 from J, leaving 12 bases between them. Looked up from germline, CDR1 is SNHLY and CDR2 is FYNNEI. CDR3 size: 13 residues. CDR3 sequence: CASRETESYGYTF. For the CDR3, the DNA is TGTGCCAGCAGGGAGACGGAAAGCTATGGCTACACCTTC.

V is TRBV29-1 and J is TRBJ1-2, with no clear D. The CDR3 loop spans 12 amino acids. Trimming stripped 2 bases from V and 3 bases from J, with 7 bases between. Germline CDR1 is SQVTM and CDR2 is ANQGSEA. The CDR3 region is CSVELPDYGYTF. The CDR3 DNA follows: TGCAGCGTTGAACTCCCTGACTATGGCTACACCTTC.

V usage is TRBV2 and J usage is TRBJ2-5; tentative D call: TRBD1 (8 bases). Per the germline V gene, CDR1 is SNHLY and CDR2 is FYNNEI. V gave up 8 bases and J gave up 9 bases, with 16 bases separating them. The CDR3 has 12 residues. The CDR3 protein is CASPTGEGAQYF. For the CDR3, the DNA is TGTGCCAGCCCGACAGGGGAGGGGGCCCAGTACTTC.

V usage is TRBV30 and J usage is TRBJ2-3; 8 bases agree with TRBD2. Germline V gives CDR1 GTSNPN, CDR2 SVGIG (reference sequence). The V and J ends lost 3 bases and 8 bases, in that order; junction bases with no gene match: 10. This CDR3 is built from 14 residues. The CDR3: CAWRPSGPSVTQYF. The CDR3 nucleotides are TGTGCCTGGAGACCTAGCGGGCCTAGCGTTACGCAGTATTTT.

For this clone: This specimen includes other DNA sequences encoding the same CDR3. CDR3 sequence reads: CASSFTGGDGYTF. In DNA, the CDR3 is TGTGCCAGCAGCTTTACAGGGGGCGATGGCTACACCTTC. The chain uses TRBV7-6 and TRBJ1-2; TRBD1 aligns across 9 bases. Germline lookup yields CDR1 SGHVS and CDR2 FNYEAQ. V lost 3 bases to trimming and J lost 6 bases; unmatched junction nucleotides: 2. The CDR3 sequence is 13 residues long.

This clone has only a few counts. The chain recombines TRBV19 with TRBJ1-2; D might be TRBD1 (5 bases). The germline V gene has CDR1 LNHDA and CDR2 SQIVND (reference sequence). The CDR3 has 12 amino acids. V dropped 8 bases and J dropped 2 bases, with 9 bases sitting between them. The CDR3 region has the DNA TGTGCCAGTCGGGGACTGAACTATGGCTACACCTTC. Translated: CASRGLNYGYTF. Full variable domain (outside the CDR3, taken from reference TRBV19 and TRBJ1-2): DGGITQSPKYLFRKEGQNVTLSCEQNLNHDAMYWYRQDPGQGLRLIYYSQIVNDFQKGDIAEGYSVSREKKESFPLTVTSAQKNPTAFYLCASRGLNYGYTFGSGTRLTVV.

This chain connects TRBV5-5 to TRBJ1-1, with unresolved D. The CDR3 extends over 15 amino acids. The V gene's germline CDR1 is SGHKS and CDR2 YYEKEE (reference sequence). V dropped 0 bases and J dropped 0 bases, with 9 bases sitting between them. The CDR3 here is CASSLVSGMNTEAFF. The CDR3 region has the DNA TGTGCCAGCAGCTTGGTTTCGGGAATGAACACTGAAGCTTTCTTT.

This chain uses TRBV4-1 with TRBJ2-1; 7 positions match TRBD2. The trim removed 2 bases at V and 7 bases at J, leaving 11 bases unmatched. CDR3 length: 16 residues. Germline V gene sequence: CDR1 MGHRA, CDR2 YSYEKL. This chain's CDR3 is CASSQMASGFSNEQFF. The CDR3 DNA reads TGCGCCAGCAGCCAAATGGCTAGCGGATTCTCAAATGAGCAGTTCTTC.

This clone was seen just once. V is TRBV6-5 and J is TRBJ1-1; no clear D. The CDR3 extends over 13 amino acids. CDR1 and CDR2 from the germline V gene are MNHEY and SVGAGI. The ends were cut back, 5 bases at V and 8 bases at J, with 15 bases in the middle. The CDR3 region is CASSPLDPAEAFF. DNA for the CDR3: TGTGCCAGCAGTCCGCTAGATCCCGCAGAAGCTTTCTTT.

The chain carries TRBV29-1 and TRBJ1-1; D is possibly TRBD1 (5 bases). Germline-derived CDR1 and CDR2 are SQVTM and ANQGSEA. CDR3 length: 13 amino acids. The ends were cut back, 6 bases at V and 0 bases at J, with 11 bases in the middle. The CDR3 sequence: CSVYRPLNTEAFF. The CDR3 DNA follows: TGCAGCGTCTACAGGCCCCTGAACACTGAAGCTTTCTTT. Filled out from reference TRBV29-1 and TRBJ1-1, the complete variable domain reads SAVISQKPSRDICQRGTSLTIQCQVDSQVTMMFWYRQQPGQSLTLIATANQGSEATYESGFVIDKFPISRPNLTFSTLTVSNMSPEDSSIYLCSVYRPLNTEAFFGQGTRLTVV.

The chain is built from TRBV15 and TRBJ2-5; D unresolved. Germline assignment: CDR1 LNHNV and CDR2 YYDKDF (reference sequence). The CDR3 spans 16 residues. Deletions cut 0 bases from V and 3 bases from J, with 14 bases between. CDR3 sequence reads: CATSRDRESAEETQYF. CDR3 bases: TGTGCCACCAGCAGAGATCGAGAGAGTGCGGAAGAGACCCAGTACTTC.

V is TRBV10-3 and J is TRBJ2-1; D is unclear. Trimming removed 5 bases from V and 8 bases from J, with 7 bases in between. The germline CDR1 and CDR2 sequences are ENHRY and SYGVKD. The CDR3 is 11 residues long. The CDR3 bases are TGTGCCATCAGTCCCGGAGATGAGCAGTTCTTC. Translation: CAISPGDEQFF.

The V call is TRBV5-1, the J call TRBJ2-2; TRBD1 matches 10 bases. The germline V gene encodes CDR1 SGHRS and CDR2 YFSETQ. V was clipped by 3 bases and J by 6 bases; unmatched bases: 11. The CDR3 runs 17 residues. CDR3 in amino acids: CASSSGQGEIAAGELFF. CDR3 nucleotides: TGCGCCAGCAGCTCCGGACAGGGGGAAATCGCCGCCGGGGAGCTGTTTTTT.

V is TRBV9 and J is TRBJ2-7, with D tentatively TRBD2 (6 bases). Looked up from germline, CDR1 is SGDLS and CDR2 is YYNGEE. CDR3 size: 14 residues. Trimming left V 0 bases short and J 2 bases short, with 9 bases between. The CDR3: CASSVGRLAYEQYF. CDR3 nucleotides: TGTGCCAGCAGCGTAGGTAGACTAGCCTACGAGCAGTACTTC.

CDR3 region: CASSAGQFTDTQYF. The DNA for the CDR3 is TGTGCCAGCAGCGCAGGACAGTTCACAGATACGCAGTATTTT. The chain combines TRBV6-1 with TRBJ2-3; tentatively, D is TRBD1 (6 bases). Per the germline V gene, CDR1 is MNHNS and CDR2 is SASEGT. This CDR3 region has 14 residues. Trimming took 6 bases from V and 2 from J, leaving 12 bases between them.

This sequence joins TRBV10-2 and TRBJ1-1; D gene unclear. This CDR3 has 11 amino acids. CDR1 and CDR2 (germline): WSHSY, SAAADI. Deletions cut 10 bases from V and 5 bases from J, with 11 bases between. The chain's CDR3 is CAIRGATEAFF. CDR3 DNA: TGCGCCATTCGGGGAGCAACTGAAGCTTTCTTT.

V is TRBV6-1 and J is TRBJ2-2; TRBD2 is a possible D gene (7 bases). Trimming removed 0 bases at V and 5 bases at J, with 13 bases between. CDR1 is MNHNS, CDR2 SASEGT, per germline. CDR3 length: 16 amino acids. CDR3 sequence (DNA): TGTGCCAGCAGTGAAGCCGTAGGGGGGGTGACCGGGGAGCTGTTTTTT. This translates into CASSEAVGGVTGELFF.

This chain links TRBV7-2 with TRBJ1-2; TRBD1 agrees at 8 bases. Germline CDR1 is SGHTA and CDR2 is FQGNSA. This CDR3 is 16 amino acids long. J was trimmed by 5 bases and V by 2 bases; bases with no gene match: 10. The CDR3 DNA reads TGTGCCAGCAGCTTACGGCGGACAGGGAATTTTTATGGCTACACCTTC. This translates into CASSLRRTGNFYGYTF.

The chain couples TRBV5-1 to TRBJ2-5; 8 bases are a match to TRBD2. There are 16 residues in the CDR3. The trim removed 4 bases at V and 5 bases at J, leaving 13 bases unmatched. CDR1 is SGHRS, CDR2 YFSETQ, per germline. CDR3 sequence reads: CASSQTSGAEGETQYF. In DNA, the CDR3 is TGCGCCAGCAGCCAAACTAGCGGAGCGGAAGGGGAGACCCAGTACTTC. Full variable domain (outside the CDR3, taken from reference TRBV5-1 and TRBJ2-5): KAGVTQTPRYLIKTRGQQVTLSCSPISGHRSVSWYQQTPGQGLQFLFEYFSETQRNKGNFPGRFSGRQFSNSRSEMNVSTLELGDSALYLCASSQTSGAEGETQYFGPGTRLLVL.